These 14 T cell receptor beta chains came from one sample sequenced in a study of T cell changes during pregnancy in multiple sclerosis. TCRdb's copy holds only in-frame clones and misses some; the assay was immunoSEQ multiplex PCR. The profile covers 43,000 or so clones, with over 85% appearing a single time and about 2% taken by the ten largest. This specimen was peripheral blood, taken in the first trimester of pregnancy. Receptors originate from a female donor with multiple sclerosis, enrolled in a pregnancy study.

This clone was seen once. The gene calls are TRBV19 and TRBJ2-2, with 10 bases aligning to TRBD1. This CDR3 contains 17 residues. The germline V gene encodes CDR1 LNHDA and CDR2 SQIVND (reference sequence). The CDR3 loop reads CATRDRGLIGRAGELFF. In DNA form, the CDR3 reads TGTGCGACCCGGGACAGGGGTTTGATAGGTCGTGCCGGGGAGCTGTTTTTT. Complete variable domain (other parts from reference TRBV19 and TRBJ2-2): DGGITQSPKYLFRKEGQNVTLSCEQNLNHDAMYWYRQDPGQGLRLIYYSQIVNDFQKGDIAEGYSVSREKKESFPLTVTSAQKNPTAFYLCATRDRGLIGRAGELFFGEGSRLTVL.

The CDR3: CASSFDGQGIYGYTF. For the CDR3, the DNA is TGTGCCAGCAGCTTTGACGGACAGGGAATCTATGGCTACACCTTC. The chain employs TRBV7-2 and TRBJ1-2, with TRBD1 matching 8 bases. This CDR3 is built from 15 residues. Looked up from germline, CDR1 is SGHTA and CDR2 is FQGNSA. Losses at the gene ends were 3 bases for V and 4 bases for J; bases not matched to a gene: 7.

The chain uses TRBV6-5 and TRBJ2-1; the match to TRBD2 covers 12 bases. The junction had 6 bases not matched to a gene; V was cut back by 4 bases and J by 5 bases. Germline CDR1 and CDR2: MNHEY and SVGAGI. This CDR3 contains 16 residues. The CDR3 sequence is CASSSSRLAGDNEQFF. In nucleotides, the CDR3 is TGTGCCAGCAGTTCCTCCAGACTAGCGGGGGACAATGAGCAGTTCTTC.

As DNA, the CDR3 is TGTGCCAGCAGACTCGCAGGGGTCGGTGGCTACACCTTC. This codes for CASRLAGVGGYTF. This chain links TRBV6-6 with TRBJ1-2, with a possible D match to TRBD1 (6 bases). The CDR3 is 13 residues long. Germline values: CDR1 MNHNY, CDR2 SVGAGI (reference sequence). V lost 6 bases and J 7 bases, leaving 15 bases between the germline ends.

The V gene is TRBV16, the J gene TRBJ1-4; the match to TRBD1 covers 8 bases. Germline V gene data show CDR1 as KGHSY and CDR2 as FQNENV. Trimming at V came to 3 bases and at J to 8 bases, leaving 11 bases not matched to a gene. CDR3 length equals 16 residues. The CDR3: CASSQTPGGAGEKLFF. Written as DNA, the CDR3 is TGTGCCAGCAGCCAGACCCCAGGGGGCGCCGGGGAAAAACTGTTTTTT.

The chain uses TRBV30 and TRBJ1-1; the D is unclear. V lost 3 bases to trimming and J lost 8 bases, with 13 bases between them. Germline CDR1 reads GTSNPN; CDR2 reads SVGIG (reference sequence). The CDR3 has 12 amino acids. This CDR3 reads CAWSAPRGEAFF. CDR3 DNA: TGTGCCTGGAGCGCTCCTCGGGGAGAAGCTTTCTTT.

Only one count was recorded for this clone. The chain combines TRBV6-1 with TRBJ1-4; the D gene is possibly TRBD1 (6 bases). Germline CDR1 is MNHNS and CDR2 is SASEGT. V dropped 1 base and J dropped 7 bases, with 13 bases sitting between them. The CDR3 has 15 amino acids. CDR3 in amino acids: CASSEGQGMGEKLFF. The CDR3 DNA sequence: TGTGCCAGCAGTGAAGGGCAGGGGATGGGTGAAAAACTGTTTTTT.

The V and J genes are TRBV13 and TRBJ1-1; D possibly corresponds to TRBD1 (5 bases). Per the germline V gene, CDR1 is PRHDT and CDR2 is FYEKMQ (reference sequence). Trimming took off 0 bases at V and 3 bases at J, with 14 bases between the two ends. This CDR3 is built from 16 residues. CDR3 bases: TGTGCCAGCAGCTTAGGGAGACAGCTGATACACACTGAAGCTTTCTTT. Translated: CASSLGRQLIHTEAFF.

The chain combines TRBV4-3 with TRBJ1-2; D remains ambiguous. The germline V and J ends were trimmed by 0 bases and 7 bases, with 15 bases remaining between them. There are 15 residues in the CDR3. The germline V gene encodes CDR1 LGHNA and CDR2 YSLEER. Here the CDR3 reads CASSQETAPGGGYTF. CDR3 nucleotide sequence: TGCGCCAGCAGCCAAGAAACAGCCCCCGGAGGTGGCTACACCTTC.

The J gene is TRBJ2-1, the V gene TRBV7-2, with 10 bases aligning to TRBD2. CDR1 is SGHTA and CDR2 is FQGNSA in the germline V gene. Trimming took 5 bases from V and 6 from J; bases not matched to a gene: 7. The CDR3 consists of 15 residues. The CDR3 DNA follows: TGTGCCAGCAGCCCCCGAGCGGGGGGGGGCAATGAGCAGTTCTTC. Its translation is CASSPRAGGGNEQFF. Together with reference TRBV7-2 and TRBJ2-1, the CDR3 gives the full variable domain: GAGVSQSPSNKVTEKGKDVELRCDPISGHTALYWYRQSLGQGLEFLIYFQGNSAPDKSGLPSDRFSAERTGGSVSTLTIQRTQQEDSAVYLCASSPRAGGGNEQFFGPGTRLTVL.

The V gene is TRBV7-8, the J gene TRBJ2-1; TRBD2 agrees at 7 bases. Germline CDR1 SGHVS, CDR2 FQNEAQ. This CDR3 is built from 15 residues. With 1 base clipped from V and 2 bases from J, the junction kept 2 bases outside the gene matches. CDR3 residues: CASSLGGGPYNEQFF. DNA of the CDR3: TGTGCCAGCAGCTTAGGCGGGGGACCCTACAATGAGCAGTTCTTC.

The J gene is TRBJ1-2, the V gene TRBV7-9; 7 bases line up with TRBD1. Trimming cost V 7 bases and J 2 bases; bases outside gene matches: 13. CDR3 length equals 16 residues. Per the germline V gene, CDR1 is SEHNR and CDR2 is FQNEAQ (reference sequence). CDR3 protein: CASNRKAGGPNYGYTF. Written as DNA, the CDR3 is TGTGCCAGCAACCGAAAGGCAGGGGGTCCCAACTATGGCTACACCTTC. The complete variable domain, with remaining parts taken from reference TRBV7-9 and TRBJ1-2, reads DTGVSQNPRHKITKRGQNVTFRCDPISEHNRLYWYRQTLGQGPEFLTYFQNEAQLEKSRLLSDRFSAERPKGSFSTLEIQRTEQGDSAMYLCASNRKAGGPNYGYTFGSGTRLTVV.

J is TRBJ1-4 and V is TRBV5-1, with 10 bases lining up with TRBD1. CDR3 size: 14 residues. The germline V gene has CDR1 SGHRS and CDR2 YFSETQ. V was clipped by 0 bases and J by 7 bases; unmatched bases: 0. In nucleotides, the CDR3 is TGCGCCAGCAGCTTGGGGGACAGGGGTGAAAAACTGTTTTTT. It is translated as CASSLGDRGEKLFF. Full variable domain (rest looked up from reference TRBV5-1 and TRBJ1-4): KAGVTQTPRYLIKTRGQQVTLSCSPISGHRSVSWYQQTPGQGLQFLFEYFSETQRNKGNFPGRFSGRQFSNSRSEMNVSTLELGDSALYLCASSLGDRGEKLFFGSGTQLSVL.

J is TRBJ1-2 and V is TRBV19; D may be TRBD1 (6 bases). V was clipped by 3 bases and J by 4 bases, with 18 bases between them. Germline V lookup: CDR1 LNHDA, CDR2 SQIVND (reference sequence). CDR3 length equals 16 residues. CDR3 loop: CASSISRRQAGYGYTF. CDR3 DNA sequence: TGTGCCAGTAGTATTTCCAGGAGACAGGCGGGCTATGGCTACACCTTC.